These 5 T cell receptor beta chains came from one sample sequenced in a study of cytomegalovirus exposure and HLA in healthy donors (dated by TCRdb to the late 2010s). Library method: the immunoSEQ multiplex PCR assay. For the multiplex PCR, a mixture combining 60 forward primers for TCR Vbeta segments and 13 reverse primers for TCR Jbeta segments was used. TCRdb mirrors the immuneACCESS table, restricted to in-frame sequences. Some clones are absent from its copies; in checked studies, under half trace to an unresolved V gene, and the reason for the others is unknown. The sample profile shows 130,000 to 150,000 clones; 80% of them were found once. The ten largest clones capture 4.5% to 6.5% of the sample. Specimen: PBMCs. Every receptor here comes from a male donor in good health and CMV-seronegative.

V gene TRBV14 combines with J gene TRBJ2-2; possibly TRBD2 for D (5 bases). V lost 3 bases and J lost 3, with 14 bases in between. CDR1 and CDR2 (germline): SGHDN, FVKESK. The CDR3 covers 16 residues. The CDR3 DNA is TGTGCCAGCAGCCACACCATGAGCGGCGACACCGGGGAGCTGTTTTTT. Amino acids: CASSHTMSGDTGELFF.

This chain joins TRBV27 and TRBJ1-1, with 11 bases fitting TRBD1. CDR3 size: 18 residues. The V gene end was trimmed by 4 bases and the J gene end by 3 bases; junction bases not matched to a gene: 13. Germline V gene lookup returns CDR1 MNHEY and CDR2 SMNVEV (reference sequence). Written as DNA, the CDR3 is TGTGCCAGCAGTTCACCGGGACAGGGGGGTCGTTCGGACACTGAAGCTTTCTTT. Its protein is CASSSPGQGGRSDTEAFF.

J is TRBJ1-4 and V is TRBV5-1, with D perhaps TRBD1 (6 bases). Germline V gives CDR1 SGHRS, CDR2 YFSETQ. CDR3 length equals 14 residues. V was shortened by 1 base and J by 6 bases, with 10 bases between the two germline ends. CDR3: CASSLTGWDEKLFF. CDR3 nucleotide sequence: TGCGCCAGCAGCTTGACAGGGTGGGATGAAAAACTGTTTTTT.

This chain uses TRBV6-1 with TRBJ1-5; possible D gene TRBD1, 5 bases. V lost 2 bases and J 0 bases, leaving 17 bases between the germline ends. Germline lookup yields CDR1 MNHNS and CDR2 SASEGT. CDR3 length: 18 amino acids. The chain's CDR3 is CASSEWGQKDYSNQPQHF. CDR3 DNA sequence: TGTGCCAGCAGTGAATGGGGCCAAAAGGATTATAGCAATCAGCCCCAGCATTTT.

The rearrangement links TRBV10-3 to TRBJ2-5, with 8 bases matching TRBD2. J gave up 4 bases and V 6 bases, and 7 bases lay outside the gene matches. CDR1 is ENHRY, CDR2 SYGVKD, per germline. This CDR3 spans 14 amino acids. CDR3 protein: CAISIGLARETQYF. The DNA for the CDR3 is TGTGCCATCAGCATCGGACTAGCTCGAGAGACCCAGTACTTC.